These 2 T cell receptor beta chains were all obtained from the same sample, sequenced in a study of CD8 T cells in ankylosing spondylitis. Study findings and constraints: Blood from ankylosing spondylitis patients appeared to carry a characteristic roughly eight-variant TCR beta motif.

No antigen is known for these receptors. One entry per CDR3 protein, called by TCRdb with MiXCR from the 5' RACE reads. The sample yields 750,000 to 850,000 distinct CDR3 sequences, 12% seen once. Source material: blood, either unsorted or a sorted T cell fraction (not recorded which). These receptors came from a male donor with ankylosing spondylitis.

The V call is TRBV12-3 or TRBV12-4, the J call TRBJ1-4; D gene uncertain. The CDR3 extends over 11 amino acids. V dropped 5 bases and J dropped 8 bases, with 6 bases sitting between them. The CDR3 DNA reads TGTGCCAGCAGTGTGGGGGAAAAACTGTTTTTT. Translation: CASSVGEKLFF.

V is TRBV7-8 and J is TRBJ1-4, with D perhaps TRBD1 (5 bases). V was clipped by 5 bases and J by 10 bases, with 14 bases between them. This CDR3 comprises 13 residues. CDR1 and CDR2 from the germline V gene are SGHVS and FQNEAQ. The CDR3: CASSAGSGGKLFF. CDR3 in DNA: TGTGCCAGCAGCGCCGGGTCCGGGGGAAAACTGTTTTTT.